The 20 T cell receptor beta chains given below trace back to one sample, sequenced in a study of T cell clonality in common variable immunodeficiency. Data came from immunoSEQ multiplex PCR; TCRdb stores just in-frame clones and leaves some out. Singletons are absent from the sample, which has around 55,000 clones. The sequenced sample was peripheral blood mononuclear cells. These receptors all come from a person aged 18 to 70 in good health.

In regard to this clone: The CDR3 goes on 3 residues after the read ends, and that part is filled in from the germline J gene. V is TRBV7-9 and J is TRBJ2-2, with TRBD1 identical over 7 bases. The CDR3 spans 14 residues. The V gene's germline CDR1 is SEHNR and CDR2 FQNEAQ (reference sequence). The chain's CDR3 is CASSPDQGDEKLFF. The CDR3 DNA, read in part, is TGTGCCAGCAGCCCGGACCAGGGGGATGAAAAG.

In this sample, this clone turned up many times. The read comes to an end 3 residues before the CDR3 does, leaving the germline J gene to fill in the end. This chain joins TRBV19 and TRBJ2-7, with a tentative D call TRBD2 (6 bases). In germline, CDR1 is LNHDA, CDR2 SQIVND (reference sequence). The CDR3 extends over 15 amino acids. V shed 2 bases and J shed 5 bases, with 16 bases lying between them. The sequenced CDR3 bases are TGTGCCAGTAGTATAATACTAGCTTTGTCGGACGAG. It translates to CASSIILALSDE. The entire CDR3 protein is CASSIILALSDEQYF.

This clone was counted many times. Germline and junction disagree at one end, which may indicate a read error. Read coverage stops 3 residues before the CDR3 terminus; the germline J gene supplies the remainder. V is TRBV4-2 and J is TRBJ2-7, with a weak D call TRBD2 (5 bases). The CDR3 consists of 14 residues. Germline assignment: CDR1 LGHNA and CDR2 YNFKEQ. CDR3 protein: CASSQGLPSDEQYF. CDR3 bases read: TGCGCCAGCAGCCAAGGACTTCCGTCTGACGAG.

This clone was seen repeatedly, ten times or more. The CDR3 extends 3 residues past the end of the read, so its final part is completed from the germline J gene. The chain links TRBV12-3 or TRBV12-4 to TRBJ2-1; D is uncertain. Trimming left V 5 bases short and J 8 bases short, with 7 bases between. The CDR3 loop spans 11 amino acids. CDR3 DNA (partial): TGTGCCAGCAGTGTCTCCCATGAG. Encoded protein: CASSVSHE. The full CDR3 protein reads CASSVSHEQFF.

This clone was seen at least ten times. The CDR3 is cut off 3 residues early in the read; its end comes from the germline J gene. The chain links TRBV7-8 to TRBJ2-3; 7 bases agree with TRBD2. Germline V gene lookup returns CDR1 SGHVS and CDR2 FQNEAQ. Trimming took 2 bases from V and 5 from J; bases not matched to a gene: 7. The CDR3 length is 15 residues. CDR3 region: CASSLYPAGVDTQYF. The sequenced part of the CDR3 DNA is TGTGCCAGCAGCTTATACCCTGCGGGAGTAGATACG.

This clone showed up many times. Read coverage stops 3 residues before the CDR3 terminus; the germline J gene supplies the remainder. The chain uses TRBV7-2 and TRBJ1-4; 7 bases align to TRBD1. V dropped 3 bases and J dropped 4; count of bases not matched to a gene: 5. CDR1 SGHTA and CDR2 FQGNSA come from the germline V gene. CDR3 size: 15 residues. Incomplete CDR3 DNA: TGTGCCAGCAGCTTGGAGACAGGGTTTAATGAAAAA. Protein sequence: CASSLETGFNEK. The entire CDR3 sequence reads CASSLETGFNEKLFF.

At least ten counts were recorded for this clone. The read ends 3 residues before the CDR3 terminus; that terminus is restored from the germline J gene. The chain uses TRBV29-1 and TRBJ2-7; D is perhaps TRBD2 (6 bases). V lost 7 bases and J lost 5, with 15 bases in between. The germline V gene encodes CDR1 SQVTM and CDR2 ANQGSEA. The CDR3 contains 12 residues. The CDR3 region is CSAWDSSHEQYF. The DNA read from the CDR3 is TGCAGCGCATGGGACTCTTCCCACGAG.

This clone was seen repeatedly, ten times or more. The CDR3 end lies 3 residues beyond the end of the read and is filled in from the germline J gene. The rearrangement uses TRBV6-2 or TRBV6-3 and TRBJ1-1; perhaps TRBD1 as D (6 bases). Deletions cut 4 bases from V and 2 bases from J, with 8 bases between. The CDR3 length is 13 residues. CDR1 MNHEY and CDR2 SVGEGT come from the germline V gene. CDR3 residues: CASSLTGNTEAFF. CDR3 bases read: TGTGCCAGCAGTTTGACAGGAAACACTGAA.

This clone was counted between two and nine times. The read comes to an end 3 residues before the CDR3 does, leaving the germline J gene to fill in the end. V usage is TRBV18 and J usage is TRBJ1-2; tentative D call: TRBD1 (6 bases). The CDR3 runs 15 residues. Germline lookup yields CDR1 KGHSH and CDR2 LQKENI. CDR3 DNA (partial): TGTGCCAGCTCACCACCGGCACAGGGAGACTACCGC. Its translation is CASSPPAQGDYR. From start to end, the CDR3 is CASSPPAQGDYRYTF.

A note on this clone: The read ends 3 residues early relative to the CDR3; the germline J gene fills the gap. V usage is TRBV7-9 and J usage is TRBJ1-2; D gene ambiguous. The germline gives CDR1 SEHNR, CDR2 FQNEAQ (reference sequence). CDR3 length: 14 residues. The CDR3 loop reads CASSLPELINDYTF. Partial CDR3 DNA: TGTGCCAGCAGCTTACCTGAGCTTATCAACGAC.

This clone was seen ten or more times. The sequenced fragment ends 3 residues before the CDR3 boundary, so the rest is inferred from the germline J gene. This chain joins TRBV20-1 and TRBJ1-2; 7 nucleotides line up with TRBD1. Per germline, CDR1 DFQATT and CDR2 SNEGSKA (reference sequence). The CDR3 length is 17 residues. Trimming removed 3 bases from V and 6 bases from J; junction bases left unmatched: 19. CDR3 DNA (partial): TGCAGTGCTAGTCGCGCGAATCTAGGGGGCGGGAATGATGGC. Translated, it gives CSASRANLGGGNDG. The whole CDR3 sequence reads CSASRANLGGGNDGYTF.

The sample holds many counts of this clone. Read coverage stops 3 residues before the CDR3 terminus; the germline J gene supplies the remainder. The chain uses TRBV7-2 and TRBJ2-2, with D tentatively TRBD2 (6 bases). CDR3 length: 15 amino acids. Germline-derived CDR1 and CDR2 are SGHTA and FQGNSA. V lost 5 bases to trimming and J lost 1 base, with 11 bases between them. Partial CDR3 DNA: TGTGCCAGCAGCCCATCAGCGGGGAACACCGGGGAG. This translates into CASSPSAGNTGE. The full CDR3 protein is CASSPSAGNTGELFF.

This clone was seen at least ten times. The read finishes 3 residues shy of the CDR3 end, and the germline J gene is used to complete it. This rearrangement joins TRBV30 to TRBJ1-2; D not resolved. Trimming took 7 bases from V and 5 from J, leaving 17 bases between them. CDR1 is GTSNPN and CDR2 is SVGIG in the germline V gene (reference sequence). CDR3 length equals 13 residues. The sequenced part of the CDR3 DNA is TGTGCCTCTGACTTCGGCGGGATGTATGGC. Protein: CASDFGGMYG. The whole CDR3 reads CASDFGGMYGYTF.

There are many counts of this clone. The read gets to within 3 residues of the CDR3 end, and the germline J gene fills in the rest. This rearrangement joins TRBV11-2 to TRBJ2-4; D remains ambiguous. V was clipped by 5 bases and J by 1 base, with 6 bases between them. This CDR3 spans 13 amino acids. Germline CDR1 SGHAT, CDR2 FQNNGV. CDR3 bases read: TGTGCCAGCAGCCCCCTCGCCAAAAACATT. Protein sequence: CASSPLAKNI. The whole CDR3 sequence is CASSPLAKNIQYF.

In this sample, this clone turned up many times. The read comes to an end 3 residues before the CDR3 does, leaving the germline J gene to fill in the end. The chain has TRBV7-3 and TRBJ2-5; 8 bases line up with TRBD1. CDR3 length equals 14 residues. The germline gives CDR1 SGHTA, CDR2 FQGTGA. Trimming took 2 bases from V and 4 from J; bases not matched to a gene: 3. The CDR3 spells CASSLFDRGETQYF. CDR3 bases read: TGTGCCAGCAGCTTATTCGACAGGGGAGAGACC.

This clone was observed a handful of times. The CDR3 end is not reached by the read, which stops 3 residues before it; the germline J gene fills it in. This sequence joins TRBV19 and TRBJ1-2; 7 bases align to TRBD1. The CDR3 runs to 11 residues. The junction had 2 bases not matched to a gene; V was cut back by 7 bases and J by 6 bases. Germline V CDR1 and CDR2: LNHDA, SQIVND (reference sequence). The CDR3: CASTGGNGYTF. Partial CDR3 DNA: TGTGCCAGTACAGGGGGTAATGGC.

This clone has ten or more counts. Coverage ceases 3 residues before the CDR3 finishes, and the germline J gene fills in the end. The chain joins TRBV5-1 to TRBJ1-2; 8 bases line up with TRBD1. The CDR3 length is 16 residues. J was trimmed by 7 bases and V by 4 bases; bases with no gene match: 15. Germline V CDR1 and CDR2: SGHRS, YFSETQ. The chain's CDR3 is CASSRGAGQGGSGYTF. Incomplete CDR3 DNA: TGCGCCAGCAGCCGCGGGGCAGGACAGGGAGGGTCTGGC.

Many counts were recorded for this clone. The read gets to within 3 residues of the CDR3 end, and the germline J gene fills in the rest. The chain joins TRBV4-2 to TRBJ1-4; 9 bases map to TRBD1. The CDR3 sequence is 15 residues long. Germline V gene data show CDR1 as LGHNA and CDR2 as YNFKEQ. Trimming removed 7 bases from V and 5 bases from J; junction bases left unmatched: 8. The DNA read from the CDR3 is TGTGCCAGCACCGCCTACAGGGGGCGGAATGAAAAA. Translating gives CASTAYRGRNEK. The whole CDR3 protein reads CASTAYRGRNEKLFF.

The sample holds many counts of this clone. The observed sequence ends 3 residues before the CDR3 terminus, with the missing tail filled in from the germline J gene. V is TRBV5-4 and J is TRBJ2-7, with D possibly matching TRBD1 (6 bases). The CDR3 contains 14 residues. CDR1 is SGHNT and CDR2 is YYREEE in the germline V gene (reference sequence). V lost 2 bases to trimming and J lost 1 base, with 10 bases between them. The CDR3 is CASSFGGQSYEQYF. CDR3 DNA, as far as it was read: TGTGCCAGCAGCTTCGGCGGACAGTCCTACGAG.

This clone was observed at least ten times. The read terminates 3 residues ahead of where the CDR3 ends, so the germline J gene completes it. The chain employs TRBV7-2 and TRBJ2-1; no clear D. With 1 base removed from V and 8 bases from J, the gap between germline ends came to 9 bases. The CDR3 has 13 residues. CDR1 SGHTA and CDR2 FQGNSA come from the germline V gene. The CDR3 bases that were read are TGTGCCAGCAGCTTAGGTCTAGTCGATGAG. It encodes CASSLGLVDE. The CDR3 in full is CASSLGLVDEQFF.